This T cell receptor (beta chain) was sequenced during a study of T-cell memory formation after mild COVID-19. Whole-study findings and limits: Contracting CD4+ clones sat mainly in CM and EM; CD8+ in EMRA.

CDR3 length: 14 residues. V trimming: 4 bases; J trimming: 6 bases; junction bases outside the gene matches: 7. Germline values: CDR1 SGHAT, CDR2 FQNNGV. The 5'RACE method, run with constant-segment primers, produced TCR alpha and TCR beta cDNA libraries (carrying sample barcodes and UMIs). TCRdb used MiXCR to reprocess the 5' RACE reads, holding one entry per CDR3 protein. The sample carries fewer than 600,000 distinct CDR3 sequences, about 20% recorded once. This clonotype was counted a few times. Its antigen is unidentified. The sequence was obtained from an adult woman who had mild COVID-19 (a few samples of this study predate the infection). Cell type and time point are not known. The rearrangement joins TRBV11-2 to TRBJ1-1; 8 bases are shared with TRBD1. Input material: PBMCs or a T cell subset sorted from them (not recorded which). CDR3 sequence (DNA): TGTGCCAGCAGCTCTAGGACAGGGTTGGCTGAAGCTTTCTTT. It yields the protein CASSSRTGLAEAFF. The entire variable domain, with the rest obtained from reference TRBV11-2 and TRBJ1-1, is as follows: EAGVAQSPRYKIIEKRQSVAFWCNPISGHATLYWYQQILGQGPKLLIQFQNNGVVDDSQLPKDRFSAERLKGVDSTLKIQPAKLEDSAVYLCASSSRTGLAEAFFGQGTRLTVV.